These 26 T cell receptor beta chains were all obtained from the same sample, sequenced in a study of CD8+CD57+ T cells in acquired aplastic anemia. CDR3 and TCR beta VDJ profiling relied on genomic DNA as the template. TCRdb processed the reads anew with MiXCR; each CDR3 protein has one entry. The table lists about 70,000 distinct CDR3 sequences, 54% of them singletons. The sample taken for sequencing was sorted CD4+, CD8+, or CD8+CD57+ T cells (not recorded which) from PBMCs. Every receptor here comes from a human donor in good health, serving as a control.

The rearrangement links TRBV24-1 to TRBJ1-2; D perhaps matches TRBD1 (6 bases). The CDR3 length is 14 residues. With 3 bases removed from V and 4 bases from J, the gap between germline ends came to 11 bases. The V gene's germline CDR1 is KGHDR and CDR2 SFDVKD. The CDR3 sequence: CATSDGQGTYGYTF. CDR3 sequence (DNA): TGTGCCACCAGTGATGGGCAGGGGACCTATGGCTACACCTTC.

The chain employs TRBV20-1 and TRBJ1-5; 9 bases match TRBD1. The CDR3 has 16 amino acids. Germline V gene data show CDR1 as DFQATT and CDR2 as SNEGSKA (reference sequence). After removal of 4 bases from V and 0 bases from J, the junction contained 7 bases not matched to a gene. CDR3 DNA: TGCAGTGCTACGGAGGGGACAGGGACTAGCAATCAGCCCCAGCATTTT. Protein: CSATEGTGTSNQPQHF.

This clonotype turned up a few times. J is TRBJ2-3 and V is TRBV2; 9 bases map to TRBD2. This CDR3 spans 14 amino acids. V shed 6 bases, J shed 5 bases, and the junction held 6 bases outside the gene matches. The germline V gene has CDR1 SNHLY and CDR2 FYNNEI. The CDR3 region is CASRPSGVVDTQYF. In DNA form, the CDR3 reads TGTGCCAGCAGACCTAGCGGGGTGGTAGATACGCAGTATTTT.

Worth noting for this clonotype: Germline is not matched at one junction end, which may reflect a read error. The chain has TRBV15 and TRBJ2-3; D not certain. The CDR3 is 14 residues long. Germline V gene sequence: CDR1 LNHNV, CDR2 YYDKDF (reference sequence). CDR3: CATSRDLGTDRQYF. The CDR3 DNA follows: TGTGCCACCAGCAGAGATCTGGGAACAGATAGGCAGTATTTT.

In this sample, this clonotype turned up a few times. A read error is possible here, since a much larger clone lies one base away. This chain connects TRBV4-1 to TRBJ2-3, with unresolved D. V lost 2 bases, J lost 3 bases, and 12 bases lay in between. The CDR3 consists of 15 residues. Germline V gene lookup returns CDR1 MGHRA and CDR2 YSYEKL. The CDR3 DNA is TGCGCCAGCAGCCAAAGGTCGGACCTAACAGATACGCAGTATTTT. Translated, it gives CASSQRSDLTDTQYF.

The chain links TRBV12-5 to TRBJ1-4, with D possibly TRBD1 on 5 matching bases. The CDR3 spans 17 residues. Germline V lookup: CDR1 LGHNT, CDR2 FRNRAP. V gave up 5 bases and J gave up 8 bases, with 24 bases separating them. The chain's CDR3 is CASGPFFGSGPVEKLFF. The DNA of the CDR3 is TGTGCTAGTGGTCCCTTTTTCGGGTCGGGACCTGTGGAAAAACTGTTTTTT.

As for this clonotype: One junction end does not reproduce the germline sequence, and a read error may be involved. The V gene is TRBV2, the J gene TRBJ1-4; 7 nucleotides agree with TRBD1. In germline, CDR1 is SNHLY, CDR2 FYNNEI. This CDR3 is built from 11 residues. CDR3 bases: TGTGCCAGCAAGGGGGCCCAAGGAGTGCCTTTT. This gives the protein CASKGAQGVPF.

This clonotype has only one observation. The genes are TRBV7-9 and TRBJ1-2; D gene uncertain. Germline values: CDR1 SEHNR, CDR2 FQNEAQ (reference sequence). V was clipped by 1 base and J by 7 bases, with 13 bases between them. The CDR3 contains 14 residues. CDR3 nucleotides: TGTGCCAGCAGCTTAGTTGTGGGAATTGGTGGCTACACCTTC. It translates to CASSLVVGIGGYTF.

This clonotype was recorded many times. This rearrangement joins TRBV7-9 to TRBJ2-3; 11 nucleotides match TRBD1. This CDR3 region has 17 residues. The V and J ends lost 1 base and 5 bases, in that order; junction bases with no gene match: 8. CDR1 is SEHNR and CDR2 is FQNEAQ in the germline V gene (reference sequence). The CDR3 loop is CASSLVGTGGFGDTQYF. DNA for the CDR3: TGTGCCAGCAGCTTAGTAGGGACAGGGGGATTCGGAGATACGCAGTATTTT.

This chain uses TRBV29-1 with TRBJ2-7, with TRBD1 matching over 9 bases. J was trimmed by 3 bases and V by 6 bases; bases with no gene match: 24. The CDR3 has 19 amino acids. Germline values: CDR1 SQVTM, CDR2 ANQGSEA. The CDR3 reads CSVVGASGQGISDVYEQYF. In nucleotides, the CDR3 is TGCAGCGTCGTGGGCGCCTCGGGACAGGGAATATCCGATGTCTACGAGCAGTACTTC.

This clonotype occurred many times. V is TRBV7-3 and J is TRBJ2-3, with D possibly being TRBD1 (6 bases). The CDR3 has 15 amino acids. Germline V lookup: CDR1 SGHTA, CDR2 FQGTGA. V gave up 5 bases and J gave up 3 bases, with 15 bases separating them. CDR3 DNA: TGTGCCAGCAGCCCCCAGGGGTCCCGAACAGATACGCAGTATTTT. Translation gives CASSPQGSRTDTQYF.

This rearrangement joins TRBV20-1 to TRBJ1-1; D possibly corresponds to TRBD1 (5 bases). Germline CDR1 and CDR2: DFQATT and SNEGSKA (reference sequence). V lost 6 bases and J 1 base, leaving 12 bases between the germline ends. The CDR3 spans 13 residues. The CDR3 reads CSASTTANTEAFF. The CDR3 DNA follows: TGCAGTGCCAGCACGACAGCGAACACTGAAGCTTTCTTT.

The V gene is TRBV20-1, the J gene TRBJ2-7; 8 nucleotides agree with TRBD2. The germline V gene has CDR1 DFQATT and CDR2 SNEGSKA (reference sequence). The CDR3 has 17 amino acids. Trimming at V came to 0 bases and at J to 3 bases, leaving 13 bases not matched to a gene. The CDR3 DNA reads TGCAGTGCTAGAGATCCGATTAACGGCGGGGGGATCTACGAGCAGTACTTC. Its translation: CSARDPINGGGIYEQYF.

This clonotype was seen ten or more times. The chain couples TRBV10-3 to TRBJ2-7, with D uncertain. In germline, CDR1 is ENHRY, CDR2 SYGVKD. V lost 3 bases and J 1 base, leaving 13 bases between the germline ends. The length of the CDR3 is 15 residues. The CDR3 nucleotides are TGTGCCATCAGTGAAGAACCCACCTATTCCTACGAGCAGTACTTC. The encoded protein is CAISEEPTYSYEQYF.

The V call is TRBV12-3 or TRBV12-4, the J call TRBJ1-1; no clear D. V was trimmed by 6 bases and J by 4 bases, leaving 6 bases between them. This CDR3 region has 11 residues. In DNA form, the CDR3 reads TGTGCCAGCAGCCTGTCCACTGAAGCTTTCTTT. Translating gives CASSLSTEAFF.

The chain couples TRBV4-1 to TRBJ2-1, with unresolved D. V dropped 1 base and J dropped 8 bases, with 9 bases sitting between them. This CDR3 region has 13 residues. Germline assignment: CDR1 MGHRA and CDR2 YSYEKL. DNA for the CDR3: TGCGCCAGCAGCCAAGGGGTCGTGGATGAGCAGTTCTTC. It is translated as CASSQGVVDEQFF.

CDR3 DNA: TGTGCCAGCAGCGACCGACAGGATTTTAATTCACCCCTCCACTTT. It specifies CASSDRQDFNSPLHF. The rearrangement joins TRBV9 to TRBJ1-6; maybe TRBD1 (6 bases). This CDR3 comprises 15 residues. The germline V gene has CDR1 SGDLS and CDR2 YYNGEE. V dropped 3 bases and J dropped 6 bases, with 13 bases sitting between them.

In its sample, this clonotype was seen many times. J is TRBJ2-1 and V is TRBV20-1, with D tentatively TRBD1 (5 bases). Per the germline V gene, CDR1 is DFQATT and CDR2 is SNEGSKA (reference sequence). Trimming left V 2 bases short and J 5 bases short, with 22 bases between. The CDR3 extends over 17 amino acids. CDR3 sequence reads: CSARSLDISGRDNEQFF. The DNA of the CDR3 is TGCAGTGCTAGAAGTTTGGACATTTCTGGTAGAGACAATGAGCAGTTCTTC.

This clonotype has at least ten counts. This sequence joins TRBV11-1 and TRBJ2-7; TRBD1 is a possible D gene (6 bases). Trimming stripped 6 bases from V and 3 bases from J, with 15 bases between. The CDR3 covers 14 residues. Germline V lookup: CDR1 SGHAT, CDR2 FQDESV (reference sequence). DNA for the CDR3: TGTGCCAGCAGTGAAAGGACAGAGCACTACGAGCAGTACTTC. Amino acids: CASSERTEHYEQYF.

At least ten counts were recorded for this clonotype. The genes are TRBV6-1 and TRBJ2-5; D remains unclear. Trimming took off 1 base at V and 2 bases at J, with 8 bases between the two ends. Germline loops: CDR1 MNHNS, CDR2 SASEGT. The CDR3 has 14 residues. CDR3 sequence: CASSEGPAQETQYF. Here the CDR3 DNA reads TGTGCCAGCAGTGAAGGACCGGCACAAGAGACCCAGTACTTC.

The chain recombines TRBV2 with TRBJ2-5, with D uncertain. Germline assignment: CDR1 SNHLY and CDR2 FYNNEI. The CDR3 loop spans 13 amino acids. The V and J ends lost 3 bases and 5 bases respectively, with 10 bases between them. The DNA of the CDR3 is TGTGCCAGCAGTGACCCAGGAACGGAGACCCAGTACTTC. It yields the protein CASSDPGTETQYF.

About this clonotype itself: A much larger clone sits a single nucleotide away, making a read error possible. The chain is built from TRBV6-1 and TRBJ1-5; D remains ambiguous. Trimming shortened V by 2 bases and J by 6 bases, and 20 bases separated the two germline ends. Germline V gene data show CDR1 as MNHNS and CDR2 as SASEGT. The CDR3 is made up of 17 amino acids. The CDR3 nucleotides read TGTGCCAGCAGTGAACAAGACTCTCTAGAGGGTAGTCAGCCCCAGCATTTT. Translating gives CASSEQDSLEGSQPQHF.

The chain carries TRBV20-1 and TRBJ1-6; D not certain. V dropped 6 bases and J dropped 5 bases, with 8 bases sitting between them. CDR1 and CDR2 from the germline V gene are DFQATT and SNEGSKA (reference sequence). The CDR3 runs 12 residues. This CDR3 reads CSARYNNSPLHF. The CDR3 coding sequence is TGCAGTGCCCGGTATAATAATTCACCCCTCCACTTT.

Points on this clonotype: A much larger clone sits a single nucleotide away, making a read error possible. J is TRBJ2-6 and V is TRBV5-4; the D gene could be TRBD1 or TRBD2 (5 bases each). The CDR3 extends over 17 amino acids. Per germline, CDR1 SGHNT and CDR2 YYREEE (reference sequence). V was pared by 3 bases and J by 0 bases, with 13 bases between. The CDR3 DNA reads as TGTGCCAGCAGCTCGGGGACGGCCGGCTCTGGGGCCAACGTCCTGACTTTC. Protein product: CASSSGTAGSGANVLTF.

This clonotype is a singleton in its sample. The chain carries TRBV5-6 and TRBJ2-7, with D perhaps TRBD1 (5 bases). Looked up from germline, CDR1 is SGHDT and CDR2 is YYEEEE. Trimming took off 2 bases at V and 2 bases at J, with 11 bases between the two ends. This CDR3 is built from 14 residues. The chain's CDR3 is CASSFRSTAYEQYF. DNA for the CDR3: TGTGCCAGCAGCTTCCGCTCGACAGCCTACGAGCAGTACTTC.

This clonotype was seen more than once but under ten times. An end of the junction differs from the germline gene, which may be a read error. This chain joins TRBV10-3 and TRBJ2-3; no clear D gene. Germline CDR1 reads ENHRY; CDR2 reads SYGVKD. This CDR3 is 15 amino acids long. The CDR3 region is CASSSRLSSYNEQYF. DNA of the CDR3: TGTGCCAGCAGTTCACGGCTGAGCTCCTACAATGAGCAGTATTTT.